This T cell receptor (beta chain) is drawn from a study of T cells in Graves' hyperthyroidism and ophthalmopathy. In the ophthalmopathy cohort, Clinical Activity Score was at least 3, NOSPECS grade at least 4, and duration under 3 months. Germline V gives CDR1 LNHDA, CDR2 SQIVND (reference sequence). Trimming took off 6 bases at V and 1 base at J, with 16 bases between the two ends. The CDR3 is 16 amino acids. Amplified regions were TCR beta CDR3 sequences from RNA transcripts. Carried out on the TCR CDR3, a first-round RT-PCR used the HTBI primer set. Via MiXCR, TCRdb re-called the multiplex PCR reads, giving one row per CDR3 protein. The sample includes 500,000 to 650,000 distinct CDR3 sequences, just under 20% seen only once; the top ten take about half.

This chain uses TRBV19 with TRBJ1-5; D is possibly TRBD1 (6 bases). The source of this sequence is a man aged 35-49 years with Graves' ophthalmopathy. Specimen: blood. Here the CDR3 reads CASSQRQVRSNQPQHF. The DNA for the CDR3 is TGTGCCAGTAGCCAGAGACAGGTGAGGAGCAATCAGCCCCAGCATTTT.